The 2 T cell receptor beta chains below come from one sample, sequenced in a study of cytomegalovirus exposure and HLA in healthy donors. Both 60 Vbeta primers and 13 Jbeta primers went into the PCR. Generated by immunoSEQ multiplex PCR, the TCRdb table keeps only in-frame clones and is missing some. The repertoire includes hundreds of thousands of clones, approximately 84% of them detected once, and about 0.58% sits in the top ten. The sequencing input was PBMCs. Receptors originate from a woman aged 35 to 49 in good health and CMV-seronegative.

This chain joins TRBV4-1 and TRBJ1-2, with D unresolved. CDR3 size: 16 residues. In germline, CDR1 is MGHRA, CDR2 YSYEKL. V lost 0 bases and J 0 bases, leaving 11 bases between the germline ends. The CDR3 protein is CASSQDVAGTNYGYTF. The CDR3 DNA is TGCGCCAGCAGCCAAGATGTAGCGGGTACTAACTATGGCTACACCTTC.

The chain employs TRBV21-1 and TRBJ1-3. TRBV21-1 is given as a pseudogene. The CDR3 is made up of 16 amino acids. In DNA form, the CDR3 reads TGTGCCAGCAGCCCCCTGGGGGGGACGTCTGGAAACACCATATATTTT. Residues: CASSPLGGTSGNTIYF.